The 27 T cell receptor beta chains in this list originate from one sample, sequenced in a study of radiation and T cells in renal cell carcinoma. Clones were read by immunoSEQ multiplex PCR, and TCRdb kept only the in-frame ones, dropping some. The data hold some 60,000 clones, with around 81% observed a single time. As for time point: blood 2 weeks post-SBRT. This sample's treatment: 15 Gy SBRT to primary tumor, nephrectomy 4 weeks later. Specimen: blood, collected from a patient whose treatment included radiotherapy and nephrectomy. Receptors were obtained from a man aged 55 to 70 with renal cell carcinoma.

This clone occurred a few times. The rearrangement links TRBV7-9 to TRBJ2-3; D gene uncertain. The CDR3 contains 13 residues. V shed 0 bases and J shed 4 bases, with 5 bases lying between them. Germline V gene data show CDR1 as SEHNR and CDR2 as FQNEAQ (reference sequence). Written as DNA, the CDR3 is TGTGCCAGCAGCTTAGCTTTGGCAGATACGCAGTATTTT. The encoded protein is CASSLALADTQYF.

The rearrangement uses TRBV10-3 and TRBJ1-3, with D perhaps TRBD1 (6 bases). The CDR3 length is 14 residues. Germline V gene lookup returns CDR1 ENHRY and CDR2 SYGVKD. V was clipped by 0 bases and J by 5 bases, with 8 bases between them. In DNA, the CDR3 is TGTGCCATCAGTGAGTCGGGGGCGAGAAACACCATATATTTT. Translation: CAISESGARNTIYF.

The rearrangement joins TRBV7-9 to TRBJ2-1; D ambiguous. CDR1 and CDR2 from the germline V gene are SEHNR and FQNEAQ (reference sequence). Trimming pared 4 bases from V and 9 bases from J, leaving 13 bases between. This CDR3 is 13 amino acids long. This chain's CDR3 is CASSYLLGLEQFF. Here the CDR3 DNA reads TGTGCCAGCAGCTATCTCCTGGGCCTTGAGCAGTTCTTC. The variable domain in full, with the rest retrieved from reference TRBV7-9 and TRBJ2-1, is DTGVSQNPRHKITKRGQNVTFRCDPISEHNRLYWYRQTLGQGPEFLTYFQNEAQLEKSRLLSDRFSAERPKGSFSTLEIQRTEQGDSAMYLCASSYLLGLEQFFGPGTRLTVL.

The chain recombines TRBV12-5 with TRBJ1-1; no definite D call. In germline, CDR1 is LGHNT, CDR2 FRNRAP. The CDR3 is 12 amino acids. Trimming pared 0 bases from V and 10 bases from J, leaving 9 bases between. The CDR3 sequence: CASGLVEGRAFF. The CDR3 nucleotides read TGTGCTAGTGGTTTGGTAGAAGGGAGAGCTTTCTTT.

The chain has TRBV19 and TRBJ2-3; D possibly corresponds to TRBD1 (5 bases). Trimming cost V 6 bases and J 6 bases, with 19 bases left between them. There are 15 residues in the CDR3. Germline V lookup: CDR1 LNHDA, CDR2 SQIVND (reference sequence). As DNA, the CDR3 is TGTGCCAGTAGGGGGCGAGGATCGTTGTCGGATACGCAGTATTTT. Its translation is CASRGRGSLSDTQYF.

CDR3 in DNA: TGCGCCAGCAGCTCACCGGGACAGAGTTCAGAGACCCAGTACTTC. It specifies CASSSPGQSSETQYF. The V and J genes are TRBV5-1 and TRBJ2-5, with 7 bases fitting TRBD1. J lost 4 bases, V lost 3 bases, and 9 bases had no gene match. Germline V CDR1 and CDR2: SGHRS, YFSETQ. There are 15 residues in the CDR3.

This chain uses TRBV6-1 with TRBJ2-7; TRBD1 aligns across 12 bases. The V segment lost 8 bases and the J segment 7 bases; nucleotides outside the gene matches: 12. The CDR3 loop spans 15 amino acids. Germline V gives CDR1 MNHNS, CDR2 SASEGT. For the CDR3, the DNA is TGTGCCAGCGCGGGACAGGGGGCGAGTTCGGAGGAGCAGTACTTC. Translated, it gives CASAGQGASSEEQYF.

This clone was counted only a few times. The chain combines TRBV5-4 with TRBJ2-1; 11 bases line up with TRBD1. Germline trimming cut 6 bases from V and 4 bases from J; bases unmatched to any gene: 6. Germline V gives CDR1 SGHNT, CDR2 YYREEE (reference sequence). The CDR3 is 15 residues long. Written as DNA, the CDR3 is TGTGCCAGCACCTCCGGGACAGGGGGATACAATGAGCAGTTCTTC. Translation gives CASTSGTGGYNEQFF.

This clone was seen more than once but under ten times. The chain has TRBV30 and TRBJ2-3; TRBD2 aligns across 7 bases. Trimming removed 1 base from V and 6 bases from J; junction bases left unmatched: 1. In germline, CDR1 is GTSNPN, CDR2 SVGIG (reference sequence). The CDR3 loop spans 12 amino acids. The CDR3 DNA follows: TGTGCCTGGAGTGGTAGCGGGGATACGCAGTATTTT. It is translated as CAWSGSGDTQYF. The whole variable domain, filled in from reference TRBV30 and TRBJ2-3, reads SQTIHQWPATLVQPVGSPLSLECTVEGTSNPNLYWYRQAAGRGLQLLFYSVGIGQISSEVPQNLSASRPQDRQFILSSKKLLLSDSGFYLCAWSGSGDTQYFGPGTRLTVL.

The chain is built from TRBV30 and TRBJ1-5; weak D call: TRBD1 (6 bases). The V end lost 5 bases, the J end lost 2 bases, and 13 bases lay between the germline ends. The CDR3 is made up of 14 amino acids. The V gene's germline CDR1 is GTSNPN and CDR2 SVGIG (reference sequence). CDR3 coding DNA: TGTGCCTGGTCTTGGGGGCTCGGCAATCAGCCCCAGCATTTT. Protein sequence: CAWSWGLGNQPQHF.

V usage is TRBV10-3 and J usage is TRBJ2-7; D gene uncertain. The CDR3 is 12 residues long. Trimming took off 0 bases at V and 1 base at J, with 1 base between the two ends. The germline V gene has CDR1 ENHRY and CDR2 SYGVKD. The CDR3 DNA reads TGTGCCATCAGTGAGTCTTCCTACGAGCAGTACTTC. This sequence encodes CAISESSYEQYF.

The V gene is TRBV4-3, the J gene TRBJ2-6, with TRBD2 matching over 11 bases. The CDR3 has 19 amino acids. Germline V gene sequence: CDR1 LGHNA, CDR2 YSLEER. Trimming cost V 0 bases and J 0 bases; bases outside gene matches: 4. The DNA of the CDR3 is TGCGCCAGCAGCCAAGACCTAGCGGGGGGCCGCTCTGGGGCCAACGTCCTGACTTTC. Protein: CASSQDLAGGRSGANVLTF.

The chain is built from TRBV4-3 and TRBJ2-4, with D possibly being TRBD1 (5 bases). Germline CDR1 is LGHNA and CDR2 is YSLEER. The V end was cut by 0 bases, the J end by 6 bases, with 9 bases between. The CDR3 runs to 14 residues. CDR3: CASSQDPRVNIQYF. The CDR3, as DNA: TGCGCCAGCAGCCAAGATCCCAGGGTAAACATTCAGTACTTC.

This clone was picked up a small number of times. V usage is TRBV4-2 and J usage is TRBJ1-4; D unclear. The CDR3 sequence is 12 residues long. Trimming took 1 base from V and 8 from J, leaving 5 bases between them. Germline V gene data show CDR1 as LGHNA and CDR2 as YNFKEQ. The CDR3, as DNA: TGTGCCAGCAGCCAAGGGGAGGAAAAACTGTTTTTT. It encodes CASSQGEEKLFF.

DNA of the CDR3: TGTGCCAGCAGCGTAAGCGGGGACACCTACAATGAGCAGTTCTTC. Its protein is CASSVSGDTYNEQFF. The chain has TRBV9 and TRBJ2-1; D might be TRBD2 (7 bases). The germline V gene encodes CDR1 SGDLS and CDR2 YYNGEE. The CDR3 has 15 residues. Between the trimmed V and J ends, which lost 1 base and 2 bases, there was a span of 10 bases.

V and J are TRBV25-1 and TRBJ2-5; perhaps TRBD2 as D (5 bases). CDR1 is MGHDK and CDR2 is SYGVNS in the germline V gene. The CDR3 consists of 15 residues. The V gene lost 2 bases and the J gene lost 5 bases, with 15 bases spanning the gap. The CDR3 loop is CASSEPTGPGETQYF. The CDR3 nucleotides are TGTGCCAGCAGTGAACCCACGGGTCCGGGGGAGACCCAGTACTTC.

This chain connects TRBV19 to TRBJ2-2, with D maybe TRBD1 (5 bases). Trimming pared 7 bases from V and 3 bases from J, leaving 12 bases between. Germline lookup yields CDR1 LNHDA and CDR2 SQIVND (reference sequence). This CDR3 has 14 amino acids. This CDR3 reads CASTTGRDTGELFF. The DNA of the CDR3 is TGTGCCAGTACCACAGGCCGGGACACCGGGGAGCTGTTTTTT.

The gene calls are TRBV7-2 and TRBJ2-5; D remains ambiguous. V lost 1 base and J 1 base, leaving 10 bases between the germline ends. This CDR3 has 15 residues. Germline CDR1 SGHTA, CDR2 FQGNSA. CDR3 sequence (DNA): TGTGCCAGCAGCTTAGTCCGGCGGAGCCAAGAGACCCAGTACTTC. Translated: CASSLVRRSQETQYF.

This clone was counted only a few times. The V call is TRBV19, the J call TRBJ1-5; D is undetermined. The CDR3 covers 15 residues. Between the trimmed V and J ends, which lost 3 bases and 2 bases, there was a span of 11 bases. Germline V gives CDR1 LNHDA, CDR2 SQIVND (reference sequence). The CDR3 bases are TGTGCCAGTAGTATTTATCTCGAGGGCAATCAGCCCCAGCATTTT. Residues: CASSIYLEGNQPQHF.

The rearrangement joins TRBV27 to TRBJ2-5; the D is unclear. The CDR3 contains 15 residues. V lost 5 bases to trimming and J lost 3 bases, with 16 bases between them. Looked up from germline, CDR1 is MNHEY and CDR2 is SMNVEV (reference sequence). The CDR3 sequence is CASSTRASKEETQYF. Here the CDR3 DNA reads TGTGCCAGCAGTACCCGAGCGTCAAAGGAAGAGACCCAGTACTTC.

In its sample, this clone was seen once. The chain couples TRBV29-1 to TRBJ1-2; 7 positions agree with TRBD1. Germline V gene sequence: CDR1 SQVTM, CDR2 ANQGSEA. Losses at the gene ends were 3 bases for V and 7 bases for J; bases not matched to a gene: 8. This CDR3 has 13 residues. CDR3 DNA: TGCAGCGTTGATTACAGGGGTAGTAGTGGCTACACCTTC. Residues: CSVDYRGSSGYTF.

The V and J genes are TRBV30 and TRBJ2-3; a weak D match, TRBD2 (5 bases). Germline V gene sequence: CDR1 GTSNPN, CDR2 SVGIG (reference sequence). The V end was cut by 5 bases, the J end by 0 bases, with 15 bases between. The CDR3 totals 15 residues. The CDR3 loop is CAWAKLGISTDTQYF. The CDR3, as DNA: TGTGCCTGGGCCAAACTAGGGATAAGCACAGATACGCAGTATTTT. Based on the CDR3 plus reference TRBV30 and TRBJ2-3, the full variable domain is SQTIHQWPATLVQPVGSPLSLECTVEGTSNPNLYWYRQAAGRGLQLLFYSVGIGQISSEVPQNLSASRPQDRQFILSSKKLLLSDSGFYLCAWAKLGISTDTQYFGPGTRLTVL.

The chain recombines TRBV5-6 with TRBJ1-3, with 12 bases aligning to TRBD1. J was trimmed by 6 bases and V by 2 bases; bases with no gene match: 12. The CDR3 extends over 18 amino acids. The germline V gene has CDR1 SGHDT and CDR2 YYEEEE. The DNA for the CDR3 is TGTGCCAGCAGCTTTGGCTGGGACAGGGGGCGATGGGAAAACACCATATATTTT. Translation: CASSFGWDRGRWENTIYF.

This clone was seen more than once but under ten times. The rearrangement uses TRBV25-1 and TRBJ2-1; 10 nucleotides agree with TRBD2. Germline-derived CDR1 and CDR2 are MGHDK and SYGVNS. The J segment lost 9 bases and the V segment lost 4 bases, leaving 6 bases of the junction unmatched. CDR3 length: 14 residues. In DNA, the CDR3 is TGTGCCAGCAGTGTGAGTACTAGCGGGACTGAGCAGTTCTTC. This encodes CASSVSTSGTEQFF.

CDR3 DNA: TGTGCCAGCAGCCCCTTTCGAGGGAAGTCTGGAGAGACCCAGTACTTC. Translated: CASSPFRGKSGETQYF. The chain employs TRBV14 and TRBJ2-5; a weak D match, TRBD2 (5 bases). This CDR3 contains 16 residues. Germline CDR1 is SGHDN and CDR2 is FVKESK. Trimming took off 4 bases at V and 4 bases at J, with 19 bases between the two ends.

The chain is built from TRBV27 and TRBJ1-1; D perhaps matches TRBD1 (5 bases). The CDR3 extends over 18 amino acids. Trimming took 5 bases from V and 0 from J, leaving 22 bases between them. Germline-derived CDR1 and CDR2 are MNHEY and SMNVEV (reference sequence). In nucleotides, the CDR3 is TGTGCCAGCAGTAAGATTCGGGGAAACAGGCACATGAACACTGAAGCTTTCTTT. This gives the protein CASSKIRGNRHMNTEAFF.

This chain connects TRBV4-3 to TRBJ2-3; TRBD2 matches 8 bases. CDR1 and CDR2 (germline): LGHNA, YSLEER. V dropped 0 bases and J dropped 4; count of bases not matched to a gene: 6. CDR3 length equals 16 residues. The CDR3: CASSQDYRLASDTQYF. CDR3 sequence (DNA): TGCGCCAGCAGCCAAGATTATAGACTAGCGTCAGATACGCAGTATTTT.